These 32 T cell receptor beta chains originate from one sample sequenced in a study of blood T cell repertoires in COVID-19. The table came from immunoSEQ multiplex PCR; TCRdb's copy has only in-frame clones and leaves some out. The sample yields about 210,000 clones, approximately 78% seen once. What was sequenced was peripheral blood. Receptors were obtained from an older woman with COVID-19, enrolled during active disease.

The gene calls are TRBV25-1 and TRBJ2-2, with D possibly matching TRBD1 (6 bases). The V and J ends lost 7 bases and 4 bases respectively, with 19 bases between them. The CDR3 extends over 16 amino acids. Germline-derived CDR1 and CDR2 are MGHDK and SYGVNS. This CDR3 is CASINDRSLTTGELFF. CDR3 coding DNA: TGTGCCAGCATTAATGACAGGTCGTTGACCACCGGGGAGCTGTTTTTT.

The genes are TRBV5-1 and TRBJ2-5, with a possible D match to TRBD1 (6 bases). Trimming left V 3 bases short and J 1 base short, with 13 bases between. The CDR3 spans 15 residues. Germline V gene data show CDR1 as SGHRS and CDR2 as YFSETQ. The CDR3 region has the DNA TGCGCCAGCAGCTCCCGACAGGAGATCCAAGAGACCCAGTACTTC. The encoded protein is CASSSRQEIQETQYF.

The genes are TRBV5-1 and TRBJ1-2; 8 bases are shared with TRBD1. Unmatched junction bases numbered 12, after V lost 0 bases and J lost 2 bases. CDR1 and CDR2 (germline): SGHRS, YFSETQ. This CDR3 has 18 residues. The CDR3 sequence is CASSLGGQVAGRNYGYTF. CDR3 DNA sequence: TGCGCCAGCAGCTTGGGGGGACAGGTCGCGGGCCGGAACTATGGCTACACCTTC.

The genes are TRBV9 and TRBJ2-5, with TRBD2 matching 7 bases. The CDR3 consists of 15 residues. Trimming took 0 bases from V and 3 from J; bases not matched to a gene: 5. Germline CDR1 SGDLS, CDR2 YYNGEE. The CDR3 is CASSVAGGKKETQYF. The CDR3 bases are TGTGCCAGCAGCGTAGCGGGAGGTAAAAAAGAGACCCAGTACTTC.

The chain combines TRBV2 with TRBJ1-2, with a tentative D call TRBD1 (6 bases). The CDR3 totals 13 residues. Germline CDR1 and CDR2: SNHLY and FYNNEI. Trimming cost V 4 bases and J 6 bases, with 12 bases left between them. This chain's CDR3 is CASSVTGTDGYTF. The DNA for the CDR3 is TGTGCCAGCAGTGTTACAGGGACCGATGGCTACACCTTC.

The rearrangement uses TRBV2 and TRBJ1-1; D might be TRBD1 (5 bases). The V and J ends lost 7 bases and 4 bases respectively, with 13 bases between them. In germline, CDR1 is SNHLY, CDR2 FYNNEI. CDR3 length: 13 residues. The CDR3 nucleotides are TGTGCCAGCACTATGGGGCAGCGCACTGAAGCTTTCTTT. Protein sequence: CASTMGQRTEAFF.

The CDR3 nucleotides read TGTGCCAGCAAACGGTGGACTAGCGGGAGGGGCACAGATACGCAGTATTTT. Translated: CASKRWTSGRGTDTQYF. The rearrangement uses TRBV2 and TRBJ2-3; 15 positions agree with TRBD2. Trimming at V came to 7 bases and at J to 1 base, leaving 6 bases not matched to a gene. The CDR3 totals 17 residues. Germline V gene data show CDR1 as SNHLY and CDR2 as FYNNEI.

V gene TRBV18 combines with J gene TRBJ1-2, with 10 nucleotides matching TRBD1. Germline V lookup: CDR1 KGHSH, CDR2 LQKENI. The length of the CDR3 is 14 residues. V shed 2 bases and J 8 bases; nucleotides not matched to a gene: 5. The CDR3: CASSPWDRGQGYTF. CDR3 coding DNA: TGTGCCAGCTCACCATGGGACAGGGGTCAGGGCTACACCTTC.

The chain couples TRBV5-5 to TRBJ1-1; 8 bases are shared with TRBD1. The V gene's germline CDR1 is SGHKS and CDR2 YYEKEE (reference sequence). This CDR3 contains 14 residues. Unmatched junction bases numbered 3, after V lost 1 base and J lost 4 bases. The CDR3 DNA follows: TGTGCCAGCAGCTTGACAGGGGGGGGCACTGAAGCTTTCTTT. It encodes CASSLTGGGTEAFF. The full variable domain, with the rest looked up from reference TRBV5-5 and TRBJ1-1, is DAGVTQSPTHLIKTRGQQVTLRCSPISGHKSVSWYQQVLGQGPQFIFQYYEKEERGRGNFPDRFSARQFPNYSSELNVNALLLGDSALYLCASSLTGGGTEAFFGQGTRLTVV.

This clone was counted between two and nine times. The V and J genes are TRBV5-4 and TRBJ2-7; TRBD1 is a possible D gene (5 bases). The V gene lost 4 bases and the J gene lost 7 bases, with 24 bases spanning the gap. The CDR3 is 16 residues long. CDR1 and CDR2 (germline): SGHNT, YYREEE (reference sequence). The DNA of the CDR3 is TGTGCCAGCAGCCCTGCCTCGTCAGGGCTGCTTTCAGAGCAGTACTTC. It is translated as CASSPASSGLLSEQYF.

The CDR3 region has the DNA TGTGCCAGCAGCAGTACGGGACTAGCGGAACATACGCAGTATTTT. It yields the protein CASSSTGLAEHTQYF. The rearrangement uses TRBV7-2 and TRBJ2-3; 11 nucleotides agree with TRBD2. The trim removed 5 bases at V and 7 bases at J, leaving 8 bases unmatched. The CDR3 has 15 amino acids. CDR1 is SGHTA, CDR2 FQGNSA, per germline.

The rearrangement links TRBV10-3 to TRBJ2-7, with 7 positions matching TRBD1. V dropped 6 bases and J dropped 1; count of bases not matched to a gene: 9. The CDR3 has 15 residues. The germline V gene encodes CDR1 ENHRY and CDR2 SYGVKD. In DNA, the CDR3 is TGTGCCATCAGAGAGGACGGGACAGCTTCCTACGAGCAGTACTTC. It codes for CAIREDGTASYEQYF.

V usage is TRBV30 and J usage is TRBJ1-2; 7 bases match TRBD1. Per the germline V gene, CDR1 is GTSNPN and CDR2 is SVGIG (reference sequence). Trimming at V came to 7 bases and at J to 6 bases, leaving 17 bases not matched to a gene. The CDR3 runs 15 residues. CDR3 sequence (DNA): TGTGCCTCGAAAGGCGATGTGGGACAGATGAATGGCTACACCTTC. Its translation is CASKGDVGQMNGYTF.

A single count supports this clone. The chain joins TRBV6-6 to TRBJ2-2, with TRBD2 matching 10 bases. Germline CDR1 reads MNHNY; CDR2 reads SVGAGI (reference sequence). The trim removed 7 bases at V and 5 bases at J, leaving 7 bases unmatched. This CDR3 is built from 15 residues. The DNA for the CDR3 is TGTGCCAGCAAACTTGGACTAGCGGTTACCGGGGAGCTGTTTTTT. Its protein product is CASKLGLAVTGELFF.

The rearrangement links TRBV6-5 to TRBJ2-3; 9 bases match TRBD2. Per the germline V gene, CDR1 is MNHEY and CDR2 is SVGAGI. The trim removed 5 bases at V and 9 bases at J, leaving 12 bases unmatched. The CDR3 runs to 15 residues. CDR3 region: CASSRPGLAEGTQYF. The DNA for the CDR3 is TGTGCCAGCAGTCGACCGGGACTAGCTGAGGGAACGCAGTATTTT.

This rearrangement joins TRBV5-4 to TRBJ1-3, with D hard to call. Between the trimmed V and J ends, which lost 6 bases and 2 bases, there was a span of 9 bases. Germline V gene data show CDR1 as SGHNT and CDR2 as YYREEE (reference sequence). This CDR3 has 13 amino acids. The CDR3 spells CASTGSTGNTIYF. CDR3 bases: TGTGCCAGCACAGGTTCGACTGGAAACACCATATATTTT. The variable domain in full, completed from reference TRBV5-4 and TRBJ1-3, reads ETGVTQSPTHLIKTRGQQVTLRCSSQSGHNTVSWYQQALGQGPQFIFQYYREEENGRGNFPPRFSGLQFPNYSSELNVNALELDDSALYLCASTGSTGNTIYFGEGSWLTVV.

This chain uses TRBV28 with TRBJ2-3; 15 bases agree with TRBD2. Germline loops: CDR1 MDHEN, CDR2 SYDVKM. CDR3 length: 14 amino acids. V lost 7 bases to trimming and J lost 9 bases; unmatched junction nucleotides: 5. CDR3 nucleotides: TGTGCCAGCACTCCGGGACTAGCGGGAGGCACGCAGTATTTT. Amino acid sequence: CASTPGLAGGTQYF.

The rearrangement joins TRBV29-1 to TRBJ2-1; 13 bases are shared with TRBD2. Germline-derived CDR1 and CDR2 are SQVTM and ANQGSEA. This CDR3 is 14 amino acids long. With 7 bases clipped from V and 10 bases from J, the junction kept 10 bases outside the gene matches. CDR3 nucleotides: TGCAGCGAAAGGACTAGCGGGAGTCTCGGGGAGCAGTTCTTC. This codes for CSERTSGSLGEQFF.

The J gene is TRBJ2-3, the V gene TRBV5-4, with 8 bases lining up with TRBD1. After removal of 4 bases from V and 2 bases from J, the junction contained 6 bases not matched to a gene. This CDR3 is 15 amino acids long. Germline assignment: CDR1 SGHNT and CDR2 YYREEE (reference sequence). The CDR3 loop is CASSVGTGNTDTQYF. CDR3 nucleotide sequence: TGTGCCAGCAGCGTCGGGACAGGAAACACAGATACGCAGTATTTT.

The chain recombines TRBV7-9 with TRBJ2-1; TRBD2 matches 10 bases. Unmatched junction bases numbered 3, after V lost 5 bases and J lost 2 bases. CDR3 size: 15 residues. CDR1 SEHNR and CDR2 FQNEAQ come from the germline V gene (reference sequence). The CDR3 region is CASSPTSGTYNEQFF. The CDR3 DNA is TGTGCCAGCAGCCCTACTAGCGGGACCTACAATGAGCAGTTCTTC.

The chain has TRBV3-1 (or the pseudogene TRBV3-2) and TRBJ2-7, with a tentative D call TRBD1 (5 bases). Trimming cost V 0 bases and J 0 bases, with 15 bases left between them. Germline CDR1 LGHDT, CDR2 YNNKEL (reference sequence). This CDR3 is built from 17 residues. The CDR3 DNA sequence: TGTGCCAGCAGCCAAGATGCTCAGGGTTCTAGCTCCTACGAGCAGTACTTC. Translated: CASSQDAQGSSSYEQYF.

Here the CDR3 reads CASSSGRTTTYGYTF. The DNA of the CDR3 is TGTGCCAGCAGCTCCGGACGGACGACTACCTATGGCTACACCTTC. The chain has TRBV7-9 and TRBJ1-2; D gene ambiguous. The CDR3 consists of 15 residues. The V and J ends lost 4 bases and 4 bases respectively, with 16 bases between them. Germline V CDR1 and CDR2: SEHNR, FQNEAQ (reference sequence).

The chain carries TRBV29-1 and TRBJ2-7, with D maybe TRBD1 (6 bases). Germline V gene sequence: CDR1 SQVTM, CDR2 ANQGSEA. The CDR3 runs to 12 residues. Trimming shortened V by 6 bases and J by 0 bases, and 9 bases separated the two germline ends. CDR3 sequence (DNA): TGCAGCGTCTCGACAGGCTCCTACGAGCAGTACTTC. It yields the protein CSVSTGSYEQYF.

The chain combines TRBV19 with TRBJ1-4; D unclear. Germline V gene sequence: CDR1 LNHDA, CDR2 SQIVND (reference sequence). The CDR3 has 20 amino acids. V was trimmed by 4 bases and J by 6 bases, leaving 30 bases between them. CDR3 loop: CASSKQQPGSQRRWYEKLFF. Here the CDR3 DNA reads TGTGCCAGTAGTAAGCAGCAACCGGGAAGCCAGCGCAGGTGGTATGAAAAACTGTTTTTT.

The J gene is TRBJ1-1, the V gene TRBV11-2, with TRBD1 as a possible D gene (6 bases). The CDR3 has 15 amino acids. V was cut by 7 bases and J by 2 bases, with 17 bases left in between. CDR1 SGHAT and CDR2 FQNNGV come from the germline V gene. DNA for the CDR3: TGTGCCAGCATCCGGGACAACCTTGGCAACACTGAAGCTTTCTTT. This codes for CASIRDNLGNTEAFF.

The J gene is TRBJ2-7, the V gene TRBV7-2; no clear D. Germline V lookup: CDR1 SGHTA, CDR2 FQGNSA. This CDR3 is built from 15 residues. Trimming shortened V by 0 bases and J by 3 bases, and 12 bases separated the two germline ends. The CDR3: CASSLAPGADYEQYF. In DNA form, the CDR3 reads TGTGCCAGCAGCTTAGCCCCCGGCGCGGACTACGAGCAGTACTTC.

Concerning this clone itself: The same CDR3 arises from other DNA sequences in this sample as well. The chain combines TRBV7-2 with TRBJ2-5; D uncertain. The length of the CDR3 is 13 residues. Germline assignment: CDR1 SGHTA and CDR2 FQGNSA. Trimming shortened V by 4 bases and J by 1 base, and 7 bases separated the two germline ends. The CDR3 loop is CASSSSGQETQYF. CDR3 DNA sequence: TGTGCCAGCAGCTCCTCCGGCCAAGAGACCCAGTACTTC.

This chain uses TRBV7-3 with TRBJ2-7; 10 positions match TRBD1. The ends lost 5 bases at V and 6 bases at J; junction bases unmatched: 4. Germline V gives CDR1 SGHTA, CDR2 FQGTGA. The CDR3 length is 13 residues. The CDR3 protein is CASSTDRGREQYF. The CDR3, as DNA: TGTGCCAGCAGCACCGACAGGGGGCGCGAGCAGTACTTC. Full variable domain (outside the CDR3, taken from reference TRBV7-3 and TRBJ2-7): GAGVSQTPSNKVTEKGKYVELRCDPISGHTALYWYRQSLGQGPEFLIYFQGTGAADDSGLPNDRFFAVRPEGSVSTLKIQRTERGDSAVYLCASSTDRGREQYFGPGTRLTVT.

DNA for the CDR3: TGTGCCAGCAGTGCACGGGGATGGCTAAGCACAGATACGCAGTATTTT. Translated, it gives CASSARGWLSTDTQYF. The chain carries TRBV6-6 and TRBJ2-3; maybe TRBD2 (5 bases). Germline V gives CDR1 MNHNY, CDR2 SVGAGI (reference sequence). The CDR3 has 16 amino acids. Trimming pared 5 bases from V and 0 bases from J, leaving 15 bases between.

The sample holds a few counts of this clone. The V call is TRBV6-2 or TRBV6-3, the J call TRBJ2-1, with D perhaps matching TRBD1 (6 bases). Germline-derived CDR1 and CDR2 are MNHEY and SVGEGT. The CDR3 has 16 amino acids. The germline V and J ends were trimmed by 4 bases and 3 bases, with 16 bases remaining between them. CDR3 sequence: CASSSPSRGSYNEQFF. The CDR3 DNA follows: TGTGCCAGCAGTTCCCCGAGCAGGGGAAGCTACAATGAGCAGTTCTTC.

The CDR3 is CASSLLRSSGNTIYF. Written as DNA, the CDR3 is TGTGCCAGCAGTTTACTCAGATCCTCTGGAAACACCATATATTTT. V usage is TRBV28 and J usage is TRBJ1-3, with D unclear. Trimming stripped 2 bases from V and 0 bases from J, with 8 bases between. The CDR3 has 15 residues. Germline V gene data show CDR1 as MDHEN and CDR2 as SYDVKM.

The V and J genes are TRBV18 and TRBJ1-2, with TRBD1 matching 7 bases. The ends lost 3 bases at V and 7 bases at J; junction bases unmatched: 11. The length of the CDR3 is 15 residues. CDR1 and CDR2 (germline): KGHSH, LQKENI. The CDR3, as DNA: TGTGCCAGCTCACCTTCCGAGACAGGGATTTCTGGCTACACCTTC. It specifies CASSPSETGISGYTF.